Below, 10 T cell receptor beta chains from the same sample are listed, as sequenced in a study of regulatory T cells in long-lasting Graves disease. According to the study, TCR beta libraries were built with iRepertoire HTBI primers and CDR3-region Arm-PCR. TCRdb re-called the multiplex PCR reads through MiXCR, storing one row per CDR3 protein. The sample holds 310,000 or so distinct CDR3 sequences, under 25% seen once. The time point: persistent/refractory GD, antithyroid drugs over 5 years with positive TRAb. The authors made the TCR library using RNA they extracted from PBMCs. This specimen was peripheral blood mononuclear cells (PBMCs), taken when the disease was refractory, from a patient treated with antithyroid drugs. The receptor set was obtained from a female donor with Graves disease.

At least ten counts were recorded for this clonotype. The chain combines TRBV28 with TRBJ1-5; 8 nucleotides agree with TRBD1. The CDR3 runs 13 residues. With 4 bases clipped from V and 6 bases from J, the junction kept 2 bases outside the gene matches. In germline, CDR1 is MDHEN, CDR2 SYDVKM. The CDR3 region is CASSWTGSQPQHF. CDR3 sequence (DNA): TGTGCCAGCAGTTGGACAGGGAGTCAGCCCCAGCATTTT.

This chain links TRBV6-5 with TRBJ1-2; 7 nucleotides match TRBD1. J was trimmed by 5 bases and V by 4 bases; bases with no gene match: 4. The CDR3 has 13 amino acids. The germline gives CDR1 MNHEY, CDR2 SVGAGI. The CDR3 sequence: CASSWYRGYGYTF. The CDR3 bases are TGTGCCAGCAGTTGGTACAGGGGATATGGCTACACCTTC.

V gene TRBV6-1 combines with J gene TRBJ2-3; tentatively, D is TRBD1 (5 bases). V was pared by 0 bases and J by 5 bases, with 12 bases between. Germline V gene sequence: CDR1 MNHNS, CDR2 SASEGT. The CDR3 runs 15 residues. DNA of the CDR3: TGTGCCAGCAGTGAAGCGCAAGGGGCTGAAGATACGCAGTATTTT. Translation gives CASSEAQGAEDTQYF.

CDR3 in amino acids: CASSVLAGGNEQFF. CDR3 nucleotide sequence: TGTGCCAGCAGCGTCCTAGCGGGAGGTAATGAGCAGTTCTTC. The rearrangement links TRBV9 to TRBJ2-1; 11 nucleotides align to TRBD2. Germline assignment: CDR1 SGDLS and CDR2 YYNGEE. V shed 2 bases and J 7 bases; nucleotides not matched to a gene: 2. This CDR3 is built from 14 residues.

The chain recombines TRBV7-9 with TRBJ2-7; tentative D call: TRBD1 (5 bases). Per the germline V gene, CDR1 is SEHNR and CDR2 is FQNEAQ (reference sequence). This CDR3 has 12 residues. Trimming left V 4 bases short and J 6 bases short, with 10 bases between. CDR3 protein: CASSSWGREQYF. For the CDR3, the DNA is TGTGCCAGCAGCTCATGGGGCCGCGAGCAGTACTTC.

This clonotype was counted between two and nine times. This sequence joins TRBV28 and TRBJ1-5; 8 positions match TRBD1. The CDR3 is 15 residues long. V was pared by 5 bases and J by 1 base, with 4 bases of the junction left unmatched. Germline loops: CDR1 MDHEN, CDR2 SYDVKM. The CDR3: CASSTQGASNQPQHF. CDR3 DNA sequence: TGTGCCAGCAGTACCCAGGGGGCGAGCAATCAGCCCCAGCATTTT.

The J gene is TRBJ2-4, the V gene TRBV10-3; no clear D. The CDR3 is 12 amino acids. Between the trimmed V and J ends, which lost 5 bases and 5 bases, there was a span of 7 bases. Germline CDR1 and CDR2: ENHRY and SYGVKD. The CDR3 region is CAISSTENIQYF. Here the CDR3 DNA reads TGTGCCATCAGTTCGACGGAAAACATTCAGTACTTC.

The chain links TRBV27 to TRBJ1-1, with TRBD1 matching 12 bases. This CDR3 is 16 amino acids long. Germline V lookup: CDR1 MNHEY, CDR2 SMNVEV (reference sequence). V shed 6 bases, J shed 1 base, and the junction held 6 bases outside the gene matches. Here the CDR3 reads CASRDRDRGPNTEAFF. CDR3 nucleotides: TGTGCCAGCAGGGACCGGGACAGGGGGCCGAACACTGAAGCTTTCTTT.

This clonotype occurred many times. The gene calls are TRBV6-2 or TRBV6-3 and TRBJ1-5; 8 positions match TRBD1. Germline trimming cut 7 bases from V and 7 bases from J; bases unmatched to any gene: 12. The CDR3 is 15 amino acids. CDR1 and CDR2 (germline): MNHEY, SVGEGT. The CDR3 reads CASTSHQGARQPQHF. The CDR3 DNA reads TGTGCCAGCACTTCACACCAGGGGGCCCGACAGCCCCAGCATTTT.

This clonotype has a handful of counts. V is TRBV6-1 and J is TRBJ1-2; D is perhaps TRBD1 (5 bases). Germline CDR1 MNHNS, CDR2 SASEGT. The CDR3 has 17 residues. The ends were cut back, 6 bases at V and 1 base at J, with 21 bases in the middle. CDR3 nucleotides: TGTGCCAGCAGCGCCCTATCGGTTGACAGTTTTAACTATGGCTACACCTTC. It codes for CASSALSVDSFNYGYTF.